This TCR beta chain was sequenced in a study of shared clonotypes between healthy human individuals. General study findings and limits: Inspection by rarefaction showed sorted-subset sequencing to be incomplete despite large depth.

The ends were cut back, 1 base at V and 0 bases at J, with 21 bases in the middle. CDR1 and CDR2 from the germline V gene are SGHVS and FNYEAQ. CDR3 size: 19 residues. Concerning this clone itself: The antigen is not known.

The assay was immunoSEQ multiplex PCR, and TCRdb's table has in-frame clones only and misses some. This sample has over 1.5 million clones, with 98% found just once. This receptor was obtained from a man aged 25-40 years in good health. Sequenced: naive CD4+ T cells sorted from blood. Documented subset: CD45RA+ positively selected. V usage is TRBV7-6 and J usage is TRBJ1-1; D remains unclear. CDR3 bases: TGTGCCAGCAGCTTAGGCTCGTCAAAGGCCTCGAACATGAACACTGAAGCTTTCTTT. Amino acids: CASSLGSSKASNMNTEAFF.